Below, 5 T cell receptor beta chains from the same sample are listed, as sequenced in a study of shared clonotypes between healthy human individuals. TCRdb keeps only in-frame clones here, not all; method: immunoSEQ multiplex PCR. Of 98,000 or so clones in the sample, roughly two thirds are singletons; the top ten hold approximately 24%. The sample taken for sequencing was memory CD8+ T cells sorted from blood. The subset: CD45RO+ cells pooled with CCR7-negative TemRA cells. The receptors come from a woman in her thirties in good health.

This clone appeared once. This chain connects TRBV6-5 to TRBJ1-6; 7 bases map to TRBD1. J lost 10 bases, V lost 0 bases, and 6 bases had no gene match. CDR3 length equals 15 residues. The V gene's germline CDR1 is MNHEY and CDR2 SVGAGI. DNA for the CDR3: TGTGCCAGCAGTTACTCTAGGGGGCCGGGGTCACCCCTCCACTTT. Translation gives CASSYSRGPGSPLHF.

V usage is TRBV5-1 and J usage is TRBJ1-2; the D is unclear. Looked up from germline, CDR1 is SGHRS and CDR2 is YFSETQ. This CDR3 has 13 residues. The ends were cut back, 0 bases at V and 7 bases at J, with 10 bases in the middle. CDR3 loop: CASSLAASFGYTF. The CDR3 nucleotides are TGCGCCAGCAGCTTGGCCGCGAGCTTTGGCTACACCTTC. The full variable domain, in which reference TRBV5-1 and TRBJ1-2 provide the parts outside the CDR3, is KAGVTQTPRYLIKTRGQQVTLSCSPISGHRSVSWYQQTPGQGLQFLFEYFSETQRNKGNFPGRFSGRQFSNSRSEMNVSTLELGDSALYLCASSLAASFGYTFGSGTRLTVV.

The chain has TRBV25-1 and TRBJ2-5, with D hard to call. The last part of the DNA fits TRBJ2-7 better; the J call may be wrong. This CDR3 spans 12 amino acids. In germline, CDR1 is MGHDK, CDR2 SYGVNS. The CDR3 is CASSDRDYEQYF. CDR3 nucleotides: TGTGCCAGCAGTGACAGAGACTACGAGCAGTACTTC.

This chain connects TRBV2 to TRBJ1-4; D gene unclear. The germline CDR1 and CDR2 sequences are SNHLY and FYNNEI. The CDR3 length is 15 residues. V lost 8 bases and J 0 bases, leaving 13 bases between the germline ends. The CDR3 DNA reads TGTGCCAGCGGGCTTAAGACCTCAACTAATGAAAAACTGTTTTTT. This gives the protein CASGLKTSTNEKLFF.

V is TRBV5-1 and J is TRBJ1-1; TRBD1 agrees at 7 bases. CDR3 size: 16 residues. Unmatched junction bases numbered 10, after V lost 4 bases and J lost 1 base. CDR1 and CDR2 from the germline V gene are SGHRS and YFSETQ. For the CDR3, the DNA is TGCGCCAGCAGCACCCTACCGAGGGGGCCGAACACTGAAGCTTTCTTT. Encoded protein: CASSTLPRGPNTEAFF. Complete variable domain (other parts from reference TRBV5-1 and TRBJ1-1): KAGVTQTPRYLIKTRGQQVTLSCSPISGHRSVSWYQQTPGQGLQFLFEYFSETQRNKGNFPGRFSGRQFSNSRSEMNVSTLELGDSALYLCASSTLPRGPNTEAFFGQGTRLTVV.